This entry describes one TCR beta chain. The method was immunoSEQ multiplex PCR; TCRdb's version includes in-frame clones alone and lacks a portion of them. This table holds about 40,000 clones, around nine tenths found once. The entry originates in a study of control samples from healthy donors and cancer patients. The CDR3 consists of 12 residues. Deletions cut 2 bases from V and 6 bases from J, with 7 bases between. Germline CDR1 is MDHEN and CDR2 is SYDVKM. This chain joins TRBV28 and TRBJ1-1; D remains ambiguous. Sequencing used blood. This TCR was sampled from a woman in her fifties or sixties in good health. CDR3 protein: CASSLLFAEAFF. In DNA, the CDR3 is TGTGCCAGCAGTTTACTTTTCGCTGAAGCTTTCTTT. Full variable domain (remainder filled in from reference TRBV28 and TRBJ1-1): DVKVTQSSRYLVKRTGEKVFLECVQDMDHENMFWYRQDPGLGLRLIYFSYDVKMKEKGDIPEGYSVSREKKERFSLILESASTNQTSMYLCASSLLFAEAFFGQGTRLTVV.